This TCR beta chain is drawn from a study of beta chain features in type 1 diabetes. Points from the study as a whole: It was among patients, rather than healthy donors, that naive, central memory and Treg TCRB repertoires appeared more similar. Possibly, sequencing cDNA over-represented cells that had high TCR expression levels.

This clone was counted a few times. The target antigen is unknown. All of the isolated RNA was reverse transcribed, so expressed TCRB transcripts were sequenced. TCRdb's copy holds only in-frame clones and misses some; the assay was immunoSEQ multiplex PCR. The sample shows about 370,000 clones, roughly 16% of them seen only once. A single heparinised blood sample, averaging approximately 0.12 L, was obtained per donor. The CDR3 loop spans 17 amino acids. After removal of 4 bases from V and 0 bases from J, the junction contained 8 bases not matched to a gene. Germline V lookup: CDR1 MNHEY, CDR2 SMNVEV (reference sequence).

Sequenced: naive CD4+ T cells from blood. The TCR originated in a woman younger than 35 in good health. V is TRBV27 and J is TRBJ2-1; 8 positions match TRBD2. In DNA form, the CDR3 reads TGTGCCAGCAGTTCCCGACTAGCGCTAAGCTCCTACAATGAGCAGTTCTTC. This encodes CASSSRLALSSYNEQFF.